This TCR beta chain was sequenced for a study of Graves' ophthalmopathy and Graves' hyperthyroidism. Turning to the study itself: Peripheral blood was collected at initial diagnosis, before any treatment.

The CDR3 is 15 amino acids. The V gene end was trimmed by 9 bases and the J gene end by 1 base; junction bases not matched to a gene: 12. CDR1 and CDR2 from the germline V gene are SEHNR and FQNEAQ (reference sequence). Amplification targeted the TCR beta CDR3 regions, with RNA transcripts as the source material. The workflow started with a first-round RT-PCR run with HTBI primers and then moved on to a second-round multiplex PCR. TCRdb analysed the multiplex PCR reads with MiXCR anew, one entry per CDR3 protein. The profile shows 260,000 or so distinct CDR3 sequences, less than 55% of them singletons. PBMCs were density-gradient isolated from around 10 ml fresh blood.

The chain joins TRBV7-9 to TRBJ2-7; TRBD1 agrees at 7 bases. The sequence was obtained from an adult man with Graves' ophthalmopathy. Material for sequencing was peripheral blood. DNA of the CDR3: TGTGCCAGTAGTTCCCCGGGACAGACTTCCTACGAGCAGTACTTC. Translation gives CASSSPGQTSYEQYF.